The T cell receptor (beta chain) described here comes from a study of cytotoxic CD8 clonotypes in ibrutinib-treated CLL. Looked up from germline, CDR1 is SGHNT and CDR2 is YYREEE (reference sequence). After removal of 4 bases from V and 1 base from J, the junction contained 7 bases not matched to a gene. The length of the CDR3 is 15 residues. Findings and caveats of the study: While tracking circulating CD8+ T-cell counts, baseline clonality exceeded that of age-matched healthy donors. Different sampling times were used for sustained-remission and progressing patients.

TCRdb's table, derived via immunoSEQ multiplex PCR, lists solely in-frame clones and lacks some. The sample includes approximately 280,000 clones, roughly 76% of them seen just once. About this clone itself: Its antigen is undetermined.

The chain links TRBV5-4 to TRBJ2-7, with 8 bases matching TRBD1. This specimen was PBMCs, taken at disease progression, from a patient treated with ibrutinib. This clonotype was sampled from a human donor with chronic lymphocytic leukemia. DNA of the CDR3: TGTGCCAGCAGCCTAGACAGGGGTCTTTCCTACGAGCAGTACTTC. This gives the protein CASSLDRGLSYEQYF.